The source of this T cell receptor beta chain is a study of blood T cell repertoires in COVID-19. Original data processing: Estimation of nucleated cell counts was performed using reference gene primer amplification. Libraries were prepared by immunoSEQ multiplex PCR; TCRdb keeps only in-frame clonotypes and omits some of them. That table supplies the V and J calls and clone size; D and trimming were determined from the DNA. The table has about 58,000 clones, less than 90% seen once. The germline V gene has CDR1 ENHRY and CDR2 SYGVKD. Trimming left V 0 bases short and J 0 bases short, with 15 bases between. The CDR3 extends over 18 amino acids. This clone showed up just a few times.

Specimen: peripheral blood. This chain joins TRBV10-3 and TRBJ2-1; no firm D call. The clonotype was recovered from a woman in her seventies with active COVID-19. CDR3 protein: CAISESPPSVDSYNEQFF. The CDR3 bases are TGTGCCATCAGTGAGTCCCCCCCCTCGGTTGACTCCTACAATGAGCAGTTCTTC.